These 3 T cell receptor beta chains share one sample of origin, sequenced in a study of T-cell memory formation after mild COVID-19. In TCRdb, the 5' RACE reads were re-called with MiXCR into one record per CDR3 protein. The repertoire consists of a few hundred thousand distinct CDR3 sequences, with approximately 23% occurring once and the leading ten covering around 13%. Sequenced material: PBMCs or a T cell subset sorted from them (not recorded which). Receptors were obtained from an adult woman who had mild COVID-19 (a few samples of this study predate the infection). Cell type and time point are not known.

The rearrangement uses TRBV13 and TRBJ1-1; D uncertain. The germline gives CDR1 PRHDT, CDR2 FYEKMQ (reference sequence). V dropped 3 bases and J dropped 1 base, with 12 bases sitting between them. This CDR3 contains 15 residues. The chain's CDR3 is CASSFLARENTEAFF. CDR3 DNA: TGTGCCAGCAGCTTTTTGGCCCGAGAGAACACTGAAGCTTTCTTT.

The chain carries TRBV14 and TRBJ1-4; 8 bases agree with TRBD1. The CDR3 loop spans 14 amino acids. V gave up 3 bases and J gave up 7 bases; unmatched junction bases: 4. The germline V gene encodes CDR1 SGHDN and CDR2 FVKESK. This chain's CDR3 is CASSHRGQIEKLFF. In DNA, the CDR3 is TGTGCCAGCAGCCACAGGGGGCAAATTGAAAAACTGTTTTTT.

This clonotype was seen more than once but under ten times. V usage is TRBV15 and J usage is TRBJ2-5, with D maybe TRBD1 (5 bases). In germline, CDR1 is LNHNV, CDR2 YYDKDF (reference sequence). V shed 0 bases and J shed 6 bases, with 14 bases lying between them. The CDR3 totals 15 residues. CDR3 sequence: CATSRDGQGWKTQYF. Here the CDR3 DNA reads TGTGCCACCAGCAGAGATGGGCAGGGTTGGAAGACCCAGTACTTC.